The source of this TCR beta chain is a study of shared clonotypes between healthy human individuals. Unsorted PBMC DNA went through sequencing on ten immunoSEQ deep assay plates. Some clones are missing from TCRdb's copy, which holds only in-frame ones; the method was immunoSEQ multiplex PCR. This repertoire shows 470,000 or so clones, about 72% found once; its top ten account for 12%. Germline V lookup: CDR1 LNHDA, CDR2 SQIVND (reference sequence). The J segment lost 1 base and the V segment lost 4 bases, leaving 6 bases of the junction unmatched. This CDR3 has 15 amino acids. The clonotype comes from a middle-aged woman in good health. Some clones in this sample may be carry-over from other donors' samples. V and J are TRBV19 and TRBJ1-1; 7 positions agree with TRBD1. Sequenced material: PBMCs. As DNA, the CDR3 is TGTGCCAGTAGTAATCCGGGACAGCAGAACACTGAAGCTTTCTTT. Protein product: CASSNPGQQNTEAFF.